Here is one T cell receptor beta chain with its context. Additional DNA sequences in this sample encode the identical CDR3. This sample was included in a study of shared T cell receptors in the human thymus. Profiling relied on immunoSEQ multiplex PCR, and the TCRdb table lists in-frame clones only, not all of them. The table records 700,000 or so clones, 70% to 90% of them present only once. The ends were cut back, 5 bases at V and 2 bases at J, with 7 bases in the middle. The CDR3 length is 12 residues. Germline CDR1 SEHNR, CDR2 FQNEAQ (reference sequence). This sample was also put to use in a study of human thymus T cells. As reported in that work: Healthy Finnish infants undergoing corrective surgery for congenital heart defects provided the donor material. The source of the thymus tissue was resections taken during corrective heart surgery. Thymic and blood repertoires showed apparently biased V and J gene usage. Highly overlapping thymic repertoires in unrelated individuals were reported by related research.

The sample taken for sequencing was thymocytes. The chain combines TRBV7-9 with TRBJ2-7; D may be TRBD2 (6 bases). This clonotype was obtained from a girl under two years old with a congenital heart defect. The DNA for the CDR3 is TGTGCCAGCAGCCCGGGGGCCTACGAGCAGTACTTC. Protein: CASSPGAYEQYF.